This T cell receptor beta chain was captured by sequencing in a study of T cells in Graves' hyperthyroidism and ophthalmopathy. Blood was obtained at the first hyperthyroidism diagnosis, which preceded any ophthalmopathy symptoms. This clonotype has a count of ten or more. The antigen remains undetermined. General study findings and limits: Expanded thyroid clonotypes (above 0.001) were mostly also found in blood. For ophthalmopathy, model prediction preceded onset by a median roughly 6.3 months. Through a model of 13 V-J features, ophthalmopathy was separated from stable hyperthyroidism.

Germline values: CDR1 LGHDT, CDR2 YNNKEL (reference sequence). The CDR3 runs to 15 residues. V was shortened by 0 bases and J by 7 bases, with 12 bases between the two germline ends. Amplified TCR beta CDR3 regions derived from RNA transcripts. The HTBI primer set drove a first-round RT-PCR of the TCR CDR3. MiXCR was run by TCRdb on the multiplex PCR reads, yielding one entry per CDR3 protein. There are about 770,000 distinct CDR3 sequences in the sample; approximately 18% occur only once, and 16% lies in the top ten. The clonotype comes from a woman aged 50 to 60 with Graves' hyperthyroidism that later progressed to Graves' ophthalmopathy. The sample taken for sequencing was blood. This sequence joins TRBV3-1 and TRBJ2-2; D is possibly TRBD2 (7 bases). The CDR3 loop reads CASSQDPGGHGELFF. The DNA of the CDR3 is TGTGCCAGCAGCCAAGATCCGGGGGGCCACGGGGAGCTGTTTTTT.